The 2 T cell receptor beta chains below were found in one sample sequenced in a study of response to subunit inactivated influenza vaccine (dated by TCRdb to the late 2010s). The library came from RT-PCR. TCRdb records Illumina HiSeq 2500 as the sequencer. TCRdb reworked the public reads: Q25 trimming with fastp, MiXCR clone assembly, productive beta chains retained. One record per CDR3 amino acid sequence lists the most common genes and DNA. The sample data list hundreds of thousands of distinct CDR3 sequences, and roughly 10% of these were observed just once. In total, the top ten clones hold 10% of the sample. Source: PBMCs from blood, taken on the day of vaccination. These receptors originate from a man aged 45 to 65 who received an inactivated influenza vaccine. Donor details come from another sample of the same person, matched by shared clones.

The chain is built from TRBV5-5 and TRBJ2-3; D not certain. The V gene lost 3 bases and the J gene lost 5 bases, with 19 bases spanning the gap. CDR3 length: 16 residues. Germline CDR1 reads SGHKS; CDR2 reads YYEKEE (reference sequence). The CDR3 DNA follows: TGTGCCAGCAGCTCCTCGCCCTCCCGGGTGCAAGATACGCAGTATTTT. As protein: CASSSSPSRVQDTQYF.

This clonotype occurred a few times. V is TRBV4-3 and J is TRBJ2-1; 10 nucleotides align to TRBD2. The V and J ends lost 3 bases and 4 bases, in that order; junction bases with no gene match: 3. Germline V gene data show CDR1 as LGHNA and CDR2 as YSLEER. The CDR3 spans 15 residues. CDR3 sequence (DNA): TGCGCCAGCAGCCAGGCTAGCGGGGGATACAATGAGCAGTTCTTC. This translates into CASSQASGGYNEQFF.